This T cell receptor beta chain is drawn from a study of response to subunit inactivated influenza vaccine. TCRdb re-derived calls from the RT-PCR reads in MiXCR, one entry per CDR3 protein. Of roughly 650,000 distinct CDR3 sequences in the sample, around 15% were seen once. This clonotype was observed a handful of times. The antigen remains unidentified. Findings and limits, study-wide: The authors suggested that every seasonal influenza vaccination recruits few new T cells.

The starting material was PBMCs from blood, obtained approximately 15 days before vaccination. This receptor was identified in a man aged 45-65 years who received an inactivated influenza vaccine.

The CDR3 loop is CASSLTSGGDTQYF. CDR3 DNA: TGTGCCAGCAGCCTTACTAGCGGGGGAGATACGCAGTATTTT. The J gene is TRBJ2-3, the V gene TRBV13; 11 positions agree with TRBD2. The CDR3 is 14 amino acids. Germline-derived CDR1 and CDR2 are PRHDT and FYEKMQ (reference sequence). The trim removed 5 bases at V and 5 bases at J, leaving 3 bases unmatched.